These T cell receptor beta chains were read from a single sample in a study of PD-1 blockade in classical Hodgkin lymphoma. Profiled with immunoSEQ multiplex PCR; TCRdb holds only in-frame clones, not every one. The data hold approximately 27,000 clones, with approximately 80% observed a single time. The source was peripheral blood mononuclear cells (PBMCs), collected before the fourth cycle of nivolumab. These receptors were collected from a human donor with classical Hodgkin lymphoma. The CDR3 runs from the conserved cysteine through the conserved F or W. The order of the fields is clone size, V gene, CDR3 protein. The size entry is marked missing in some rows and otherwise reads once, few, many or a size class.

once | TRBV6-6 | CAIGFGGDEQYF
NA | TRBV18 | CASSPGQDSGNTIYF
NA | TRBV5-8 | CASSHPEPHRGGEKLFF
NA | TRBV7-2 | CASSHDQGAGNTIYF
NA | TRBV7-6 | CASSPDGYSNQPQHF
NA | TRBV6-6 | CASSYSGQGWNTEAFF
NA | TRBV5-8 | CASSLISGTRTDTQYF
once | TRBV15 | CATSRVAGMGYDTQYF
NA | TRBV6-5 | CASSDGSGISYEQYF
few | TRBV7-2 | CASSLRQGSSSPLHF
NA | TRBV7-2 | CASSRSSGGTDTQYF
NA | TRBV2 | CASSVGYEQYF
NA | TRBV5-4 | CASSLQDTDTQYF
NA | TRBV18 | CASSPGQRSTDTQYF
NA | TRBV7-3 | CASSPGTGGGEQYF
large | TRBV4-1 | CASSYHRAGGTIFVQETQYF
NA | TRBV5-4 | CASSLETPQETQYF
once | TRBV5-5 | CASSLVRRTGGNEQYF
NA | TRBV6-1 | CASSFGPTNEKLFF
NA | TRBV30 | CAWEVRGAGAFF
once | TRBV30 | CAWSVLNSRGMNTEAFF
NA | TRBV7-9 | CASSSLKTEQFF
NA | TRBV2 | CASSEGGLAGIQYF
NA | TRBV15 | CATSREAGGGGQETQYF
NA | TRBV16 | CASSQSGIVEGGSNQPQHF
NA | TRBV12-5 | CASAKAGNTEAFF
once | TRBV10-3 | CAISEGYEQYF
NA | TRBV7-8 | CASSFGQSLSYGYTF
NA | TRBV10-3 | CAISESGGTNEKLFF
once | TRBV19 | CASSIGSLYTF
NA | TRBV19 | CASIGPGGMGTQYF
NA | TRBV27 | CASSLRAPYEQYF
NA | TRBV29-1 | CSVAGTSGGADTDTQYF
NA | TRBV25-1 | CASSVSGFHRGDTQYF
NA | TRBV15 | CATSRAAGGLNEQFF
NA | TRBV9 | CASSPLAGVRDEQFF
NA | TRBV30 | CAWGYGDTGELFF
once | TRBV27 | CASSPSRGSGYTF
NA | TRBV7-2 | CASSLGLAGAYEQYF
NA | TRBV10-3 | CAIREGGTSAETQYF
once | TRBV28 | CASSPLQTTNEKLFF
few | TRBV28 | CATGRNTEAFF
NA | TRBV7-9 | CASKPRRNTDTQYF
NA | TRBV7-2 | CASTSSYEQYF
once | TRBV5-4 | CASSLDRNDEKLFF
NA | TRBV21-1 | CASSLSHCDIDSPLHF
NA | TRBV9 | CASSVEAPSSRDEQFF
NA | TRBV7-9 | CASSFEGQGSGYTF
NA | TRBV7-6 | CASSLASRGGYEQYF
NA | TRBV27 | CASSPGRFQGIYEQYF
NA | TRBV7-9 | CATQNSWQGTYEQYF
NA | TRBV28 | CASSPRSPYEQYF
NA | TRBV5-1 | CASTMTGGRETGELFF
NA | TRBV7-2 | CASSLSGVNEQFF
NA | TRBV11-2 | CASSSDRGMNTEAFF
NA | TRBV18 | CASSRRRTSGANVLTF
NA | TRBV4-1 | CASSQGAGPSYEQYF
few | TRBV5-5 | CASSLGAGVNSPLHF
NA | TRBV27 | CASSLSDRRTDTQYF
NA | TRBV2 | CASSERGLDYGYTF